This TCR beta chain was recorded in a study of T cells in localized non-small cell lung cancer. Broader study findings: Researchers found a median 57 of the top 100 tumor clones in adjacent lung. Uninvolved adjacent lung had more T cell clonality than any other tissue, topping tumor.

On this clone: Antigen unknown.

Looked up from germline, CDR1 is LNHDA and CDR2 is SQIVND (reference sequence). V lost 3 bases to trimming and J lost 0 bases, with 9 bases between them. The CDR3 has 15 amino acids. Sequenced by immunoSEQ multiplex PCR; TCRdb stores in-frame clones only, minus some. The sample holds approximately 100,000 clones, approximately 91% seen once. The origin of this receptor is a woman between 35 and 75 years old with stage II squamous cell lung carcinoma. The input for sequencing was PBMCs, taken before any cancer treatment. The V gene is TRBV19, the J gene TRBJ1-5; possible D gene TRBD1, 5 bases. The CDR3 here is CASSMGRNSNQPQHF. CDR3 nucleotides: TGTGCCAGTAGTATGGGACGAAATAGCAATCAGCCCCAGCATTTT.